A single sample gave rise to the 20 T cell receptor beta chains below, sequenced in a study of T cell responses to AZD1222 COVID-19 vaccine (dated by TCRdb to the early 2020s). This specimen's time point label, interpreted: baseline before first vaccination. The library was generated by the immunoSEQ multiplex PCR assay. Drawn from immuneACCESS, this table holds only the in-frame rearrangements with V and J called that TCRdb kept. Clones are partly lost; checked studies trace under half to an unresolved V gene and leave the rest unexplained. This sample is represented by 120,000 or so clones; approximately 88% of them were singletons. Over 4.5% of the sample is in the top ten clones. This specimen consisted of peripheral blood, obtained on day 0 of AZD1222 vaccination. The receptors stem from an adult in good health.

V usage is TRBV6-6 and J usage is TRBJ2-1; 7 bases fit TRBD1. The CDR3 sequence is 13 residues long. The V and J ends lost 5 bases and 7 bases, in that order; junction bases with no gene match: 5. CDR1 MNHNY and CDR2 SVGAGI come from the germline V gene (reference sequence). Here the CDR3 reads CASSDRVGNEQFF. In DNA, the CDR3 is TGTGCCAGCAGTGACAGGGTCGGGAATGAGCAGTTCTTC.

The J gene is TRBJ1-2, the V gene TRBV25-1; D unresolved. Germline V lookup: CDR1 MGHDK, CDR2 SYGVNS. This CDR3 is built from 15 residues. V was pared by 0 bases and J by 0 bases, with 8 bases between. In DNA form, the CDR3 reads TGTGCCAGCAGTGAATACGGAGATGCTAACTATGGCTACACCTTC. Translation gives CASSEYGDANYGYTF.

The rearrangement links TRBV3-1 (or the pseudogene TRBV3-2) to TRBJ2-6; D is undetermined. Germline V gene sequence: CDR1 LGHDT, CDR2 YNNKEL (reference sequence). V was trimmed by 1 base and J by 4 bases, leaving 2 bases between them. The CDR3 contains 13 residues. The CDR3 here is CASSQGGANVLTF. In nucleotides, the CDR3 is TGTGCCAGCAGCCAAGGCGGGGCCAACGTCCTGACTTTC.

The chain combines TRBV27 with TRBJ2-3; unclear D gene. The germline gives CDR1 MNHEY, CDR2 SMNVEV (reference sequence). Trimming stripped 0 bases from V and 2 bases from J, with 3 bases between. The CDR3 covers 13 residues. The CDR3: CASSLSITDTQYF. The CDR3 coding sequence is TGTGCCAGCAGTTTATCCATCACAGATACGCAGTATTTT.

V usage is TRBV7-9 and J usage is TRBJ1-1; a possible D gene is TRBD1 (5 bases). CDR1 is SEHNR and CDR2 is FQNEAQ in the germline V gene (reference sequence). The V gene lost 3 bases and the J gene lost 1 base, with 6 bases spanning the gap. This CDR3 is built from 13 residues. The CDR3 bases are TGTGCCAGCAGCTTTCAGGGGAACACTGAAGCTTTCTTT. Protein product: CASSFQGNTEAFF.

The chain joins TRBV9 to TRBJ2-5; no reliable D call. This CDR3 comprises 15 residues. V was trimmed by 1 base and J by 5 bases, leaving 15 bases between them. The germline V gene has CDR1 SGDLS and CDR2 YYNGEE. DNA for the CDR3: TGTGCCAGCAGCGTAACGGCGGTAGCCTGGGAGACCCAGTACTTC. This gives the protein CASSVTAVAWETQYF.

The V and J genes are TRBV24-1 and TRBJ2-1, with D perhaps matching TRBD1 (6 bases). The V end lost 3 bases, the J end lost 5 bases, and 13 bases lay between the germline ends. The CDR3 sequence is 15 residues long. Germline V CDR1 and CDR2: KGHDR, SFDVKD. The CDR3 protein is CATSDGWDTDNEQFF. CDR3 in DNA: TGTGCCACCAGTGATGGCTGGGACACCGACAATGAGCAGTTCTTC.

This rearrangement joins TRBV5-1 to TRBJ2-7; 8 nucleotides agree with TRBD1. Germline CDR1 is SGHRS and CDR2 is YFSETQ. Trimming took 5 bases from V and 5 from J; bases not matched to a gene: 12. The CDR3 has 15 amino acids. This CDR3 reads CASSPVRDRFHEQYF. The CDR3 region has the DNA TGCGCCAGCAGTCCGGTCCGGGACAGGTTCCACGAGCAGTACTTC. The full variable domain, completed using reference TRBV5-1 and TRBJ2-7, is KAGVTQTPRYLIKTRGQQVTLSCSPISGHRSVSWYQQTPGQGLQFLFEYFSETQRNKGNFPGRFSGRQFSNSRSEMNVSTLELGDSALYLCASSPVRDRFHEQYFGPGTRLTVT.

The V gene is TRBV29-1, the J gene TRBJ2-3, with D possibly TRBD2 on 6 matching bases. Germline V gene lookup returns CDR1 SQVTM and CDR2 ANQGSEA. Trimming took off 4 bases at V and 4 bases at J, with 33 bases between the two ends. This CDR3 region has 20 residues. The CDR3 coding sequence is TGCAGCGTTGTTCGATACCCATGGGAGGTTCCGTCTCGTGTTGCAGATACGCAGTATTTT. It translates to CSVVRYPWEVPSRVADTQYF.

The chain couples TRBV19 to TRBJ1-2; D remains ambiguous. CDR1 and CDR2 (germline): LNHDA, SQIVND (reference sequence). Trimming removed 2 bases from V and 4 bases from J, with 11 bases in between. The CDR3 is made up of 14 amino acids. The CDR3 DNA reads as TGTGCCAGTAGTATACGCAGTCAGTCCTATGGCTACACCTTC. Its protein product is CASSIRSQSYGYTF.

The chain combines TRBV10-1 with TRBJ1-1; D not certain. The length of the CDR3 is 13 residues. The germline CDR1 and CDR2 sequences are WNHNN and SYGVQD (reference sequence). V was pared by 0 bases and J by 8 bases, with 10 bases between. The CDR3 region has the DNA TGCGCCAGCAGTGAGTCGGGGAAGCAGGAAGCTTTCTTT. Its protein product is CASSESGKQEAFF.

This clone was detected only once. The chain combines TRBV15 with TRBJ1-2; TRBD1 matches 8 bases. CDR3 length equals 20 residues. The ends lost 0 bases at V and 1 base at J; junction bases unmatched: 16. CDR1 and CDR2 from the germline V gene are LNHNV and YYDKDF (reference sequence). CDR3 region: CATSRDGYSSLTGDNYGYTF. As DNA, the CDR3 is TGTGCCACCAGCAGAGATGGGTATTCTTCCCTGACAGGGGATAACTATGGCTACACCTTC. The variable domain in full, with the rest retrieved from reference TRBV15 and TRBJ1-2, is DAMVIQNPRYQVTQFGKPVTLSCSQTLNHNVMYWYQQKSSQAPKLLFHYYDKDFNNEADTPDNFQSRRPNTSFCFLDIRSPGLGDTAMYLCATSRDGYSSLTGDNYGYTFGSGTRLTVV.

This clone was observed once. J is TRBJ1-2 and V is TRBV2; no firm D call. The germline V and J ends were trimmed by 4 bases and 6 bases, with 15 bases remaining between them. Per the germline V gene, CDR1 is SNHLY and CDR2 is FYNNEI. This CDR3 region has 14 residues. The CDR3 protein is CASSGQSLLDGYTF. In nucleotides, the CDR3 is TGTGCCAGCAGTGGCCAGTCGCTCCTAGATGGCTACACCTTC.

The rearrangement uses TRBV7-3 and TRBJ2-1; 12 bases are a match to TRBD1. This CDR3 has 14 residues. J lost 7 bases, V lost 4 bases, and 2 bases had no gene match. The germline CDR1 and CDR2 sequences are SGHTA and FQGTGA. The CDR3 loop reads CASSWGQGANEQFF. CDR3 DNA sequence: TGTGCCAGCAGCTGGGGACAGGGGGCGAATGAGCAGTTCTTC.

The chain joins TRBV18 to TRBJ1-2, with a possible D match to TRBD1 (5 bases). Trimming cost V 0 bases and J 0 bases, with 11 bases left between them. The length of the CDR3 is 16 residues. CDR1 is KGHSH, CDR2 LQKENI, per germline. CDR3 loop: CASSPPSRGANYGYTF. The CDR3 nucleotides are TGTGCCAGCTCACCACCGTCAAGGGGAGCTAACTATGGCTACACCTTC.

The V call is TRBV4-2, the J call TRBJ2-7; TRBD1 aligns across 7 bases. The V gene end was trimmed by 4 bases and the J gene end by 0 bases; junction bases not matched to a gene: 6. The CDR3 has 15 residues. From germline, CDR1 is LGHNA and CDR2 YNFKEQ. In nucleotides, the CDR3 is TGTGCCAGCAGCCTTGGCGAGGGGGCCTCCTACGAGCAGTACTTC. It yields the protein CASSLGEGASYEQYF.

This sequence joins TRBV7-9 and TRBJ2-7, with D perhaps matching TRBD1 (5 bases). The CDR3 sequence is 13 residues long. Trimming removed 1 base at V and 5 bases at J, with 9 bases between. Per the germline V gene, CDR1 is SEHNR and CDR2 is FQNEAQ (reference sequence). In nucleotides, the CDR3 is TGTGCCAGCAGCTTAGACGCCAGGGACGAGCAGTACTTC. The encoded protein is CASSLDARDEQYF.

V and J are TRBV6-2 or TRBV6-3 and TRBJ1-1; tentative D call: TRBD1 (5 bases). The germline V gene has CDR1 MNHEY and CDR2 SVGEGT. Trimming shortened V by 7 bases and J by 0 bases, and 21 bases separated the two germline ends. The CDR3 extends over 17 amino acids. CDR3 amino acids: CASNPIRDDTMNTEAFF. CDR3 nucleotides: TGTGCCAGCAACCCCATCCGGGACGATACAATGAACACTGAAGCTTTCTTT.

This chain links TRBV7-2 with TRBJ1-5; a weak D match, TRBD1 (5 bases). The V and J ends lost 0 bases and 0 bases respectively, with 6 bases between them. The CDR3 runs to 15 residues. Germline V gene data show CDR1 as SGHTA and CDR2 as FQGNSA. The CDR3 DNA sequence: TGTGCCAGCAGCTTAGCTCAGGGTAGCAATCAGCCCCAGCATTTT. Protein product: CASSLAQGSNQPQHF.

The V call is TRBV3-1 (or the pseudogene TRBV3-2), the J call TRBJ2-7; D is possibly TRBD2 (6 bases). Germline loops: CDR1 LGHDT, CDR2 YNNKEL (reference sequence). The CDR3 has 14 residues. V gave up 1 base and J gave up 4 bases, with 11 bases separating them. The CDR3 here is CASSQATSPYEQYF. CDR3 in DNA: TGTGCCAGCAGCCAAGCGACTAGTCCTTACGAGCAGTACTTC.